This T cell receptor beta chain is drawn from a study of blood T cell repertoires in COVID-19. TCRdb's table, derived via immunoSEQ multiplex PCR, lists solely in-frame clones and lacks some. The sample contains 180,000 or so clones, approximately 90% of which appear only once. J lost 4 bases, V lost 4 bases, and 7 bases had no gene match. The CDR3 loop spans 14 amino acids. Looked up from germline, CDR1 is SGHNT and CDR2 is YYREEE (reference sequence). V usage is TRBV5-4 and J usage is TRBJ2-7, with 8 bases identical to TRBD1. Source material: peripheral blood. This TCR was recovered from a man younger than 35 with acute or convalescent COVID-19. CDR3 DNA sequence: TGTGCCAGCAGCCCTGGACAGGGATCGTACGAGCAGTACTTC. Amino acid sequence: CASSPGQGSYEQYF.